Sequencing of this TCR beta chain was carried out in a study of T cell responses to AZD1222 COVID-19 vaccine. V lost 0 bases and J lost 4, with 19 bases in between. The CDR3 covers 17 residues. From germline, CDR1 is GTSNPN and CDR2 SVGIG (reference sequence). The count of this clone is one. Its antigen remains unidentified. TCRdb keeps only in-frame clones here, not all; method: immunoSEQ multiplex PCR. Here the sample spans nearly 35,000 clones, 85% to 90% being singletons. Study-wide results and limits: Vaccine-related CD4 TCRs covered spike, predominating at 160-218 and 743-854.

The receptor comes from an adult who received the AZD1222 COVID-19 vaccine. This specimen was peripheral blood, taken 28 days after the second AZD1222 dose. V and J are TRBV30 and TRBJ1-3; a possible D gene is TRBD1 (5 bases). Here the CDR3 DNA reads TGTGCCTGGAGTGTTAACCCAGAGGGGACCTTCGGAAACACCATATATTTT. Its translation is CAWSVNPEGTFGNTIYF.